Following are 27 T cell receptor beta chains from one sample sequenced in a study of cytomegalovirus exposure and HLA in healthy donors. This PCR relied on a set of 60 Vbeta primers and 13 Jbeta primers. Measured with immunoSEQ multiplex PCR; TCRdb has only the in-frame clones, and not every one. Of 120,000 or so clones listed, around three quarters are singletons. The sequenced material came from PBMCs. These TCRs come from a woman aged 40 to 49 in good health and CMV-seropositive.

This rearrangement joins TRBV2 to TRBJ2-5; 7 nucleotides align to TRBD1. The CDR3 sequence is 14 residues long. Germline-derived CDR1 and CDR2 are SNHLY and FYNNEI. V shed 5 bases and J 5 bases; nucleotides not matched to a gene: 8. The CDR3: CASSPNDRVETQYF. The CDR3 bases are TGTGCCAGCAGTCCTAACGACAGGGTGGAGACCCAGTACTTC.

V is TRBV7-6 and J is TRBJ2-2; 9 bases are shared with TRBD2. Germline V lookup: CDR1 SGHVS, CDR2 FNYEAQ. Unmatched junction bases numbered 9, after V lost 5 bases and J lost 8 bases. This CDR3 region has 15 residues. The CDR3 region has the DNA TGTGCCAGCAGCCGTAGCGGGAGTCCAGCTGGGGAGCTGTTTTTT. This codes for CASSRSGSPAGELFF. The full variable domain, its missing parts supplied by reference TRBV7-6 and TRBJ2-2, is GAGVSQSPRYKVTKRGQDVALRCDPISGHVSLYWYRQALGQGPEFLTYFNYEAQQDKSGLPNDRFSAERPEGSISTLTIQRTEQRDSAMYRCASSRSGSPAGELFFGEGSRLTVL.

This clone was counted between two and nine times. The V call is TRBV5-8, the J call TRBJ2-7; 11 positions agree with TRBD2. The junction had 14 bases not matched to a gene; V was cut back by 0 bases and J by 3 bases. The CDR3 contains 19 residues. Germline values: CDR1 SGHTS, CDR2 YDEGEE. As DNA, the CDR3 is TGTGCCAGCAGCTTGGACAGGGGCCCCCCCACTAGCGGGAGCTACGAGCAGTACTTC. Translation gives CASSLDRGPPTSGSYEQYF.

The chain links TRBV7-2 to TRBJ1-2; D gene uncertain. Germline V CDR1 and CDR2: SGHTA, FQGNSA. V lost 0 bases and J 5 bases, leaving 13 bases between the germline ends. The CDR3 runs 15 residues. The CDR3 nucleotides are TGTGCCAGCAGCTTAGCTATCGAAGGAGGATATGGCTACACCTTC. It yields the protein CASSLAIEGGYGYTF.

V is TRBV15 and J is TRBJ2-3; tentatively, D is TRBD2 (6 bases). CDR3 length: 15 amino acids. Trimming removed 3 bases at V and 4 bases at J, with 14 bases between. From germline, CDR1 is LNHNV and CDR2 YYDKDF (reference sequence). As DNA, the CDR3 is TGTGCCACCAGCAGCGCTCCGACTAGGGCAGATACGCAGTATTTT. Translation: CATSSAPTRADTQYF.

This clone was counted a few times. CDR3 coding DNA: TGTGCCAGCGGTTCGGGGGGCACCTACGAGCAGTACTTC. The encoded protein is CASGSGGTYEQYF. The rearrangement links TRBV7-2 to TRBJ2-7, with D perhaps matching TRBD2 (7 bases). The germline gives CDR1 SGHTA, CDR2 FQGNSA. Trimming took off 8 bases at V and 2 bases at J, with 13 bases between the two ends. This CDR3 spans 13 amino acids.

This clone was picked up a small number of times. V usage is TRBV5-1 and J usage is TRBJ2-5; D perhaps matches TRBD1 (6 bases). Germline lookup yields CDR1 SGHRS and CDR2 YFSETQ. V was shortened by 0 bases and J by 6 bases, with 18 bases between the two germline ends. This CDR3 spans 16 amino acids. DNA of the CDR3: TGCGCCAGCAGCTTGGTTGCTGGGGGCGGCGAAAAGACCCAGTACTTC. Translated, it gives CASSLVAGGGEKTQYF. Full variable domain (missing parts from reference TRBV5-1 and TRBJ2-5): KAGVTQTPRYLIKTRGQQVTLSCSPISGHRSVSWYQQTPGQGLQFLFEYFSETQRNKGNFPGRFSGRQFSNSRSEMNVSTLELGDSALYLCASSLVAGGGEKTQYFGPGTRLLVL.

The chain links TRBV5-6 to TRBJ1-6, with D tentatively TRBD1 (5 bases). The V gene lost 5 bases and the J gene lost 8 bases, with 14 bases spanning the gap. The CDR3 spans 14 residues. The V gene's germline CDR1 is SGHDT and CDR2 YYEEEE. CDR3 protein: CASRWGREHSPLHF. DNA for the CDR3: TGTGCCAGCAGGTGGGGCCGGGAGCATTCACCCCTCCACTTT.

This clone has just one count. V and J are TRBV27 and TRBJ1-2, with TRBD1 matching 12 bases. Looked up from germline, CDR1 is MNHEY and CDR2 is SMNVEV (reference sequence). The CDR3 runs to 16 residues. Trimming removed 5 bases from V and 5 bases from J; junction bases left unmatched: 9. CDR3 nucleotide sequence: TGTGCCAGCAGTATCTCCGGGACAGGGGGCGTGTATGGCTACACCTTC. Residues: CASSISGTGGVYGYTF.

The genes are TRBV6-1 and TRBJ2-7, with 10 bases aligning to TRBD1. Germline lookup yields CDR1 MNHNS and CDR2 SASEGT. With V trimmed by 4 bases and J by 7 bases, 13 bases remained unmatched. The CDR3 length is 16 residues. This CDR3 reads CASSVRGGQGSLEQYF. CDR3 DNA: TGTGCCAGCAGTGTACGAGGGGGACAGGGGTCCTTGGAGCAGTACTTC.

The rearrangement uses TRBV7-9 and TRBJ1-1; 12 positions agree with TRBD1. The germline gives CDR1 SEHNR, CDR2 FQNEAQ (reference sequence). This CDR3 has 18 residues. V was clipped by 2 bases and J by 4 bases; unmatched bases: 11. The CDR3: CASSLRFRDRGLGTEAFF. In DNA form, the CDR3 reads TGTGCCAGCAGCTTACGGTTTAGGGACAGGGGGCTCGGCACTGAAGCTTTCTTT.

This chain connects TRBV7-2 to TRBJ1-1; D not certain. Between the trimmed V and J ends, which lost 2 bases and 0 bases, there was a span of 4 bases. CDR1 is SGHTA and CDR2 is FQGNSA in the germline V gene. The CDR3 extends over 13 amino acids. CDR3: CASSLSVNTEAFF. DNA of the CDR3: TGTGCCAGCAGCTTATCAGTGAACACTGAAGCTTTCTTT.

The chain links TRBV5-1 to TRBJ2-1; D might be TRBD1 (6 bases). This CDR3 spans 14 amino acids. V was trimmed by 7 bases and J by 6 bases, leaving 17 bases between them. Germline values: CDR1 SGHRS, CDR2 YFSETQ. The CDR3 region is CASVLTTGINEQFF. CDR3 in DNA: TGCGCCAGCGTCCTCACTACAGGGATCAATGAGCAGTTCTTC.

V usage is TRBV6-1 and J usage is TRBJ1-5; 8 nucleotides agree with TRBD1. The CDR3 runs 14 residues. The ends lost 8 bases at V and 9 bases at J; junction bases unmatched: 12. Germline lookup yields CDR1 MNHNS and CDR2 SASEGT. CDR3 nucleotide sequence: TGTGCCAGCGGGGGACAGGCGGGTATCGGGCCCCAGCATTTT. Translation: CASGGQAGIGPQHF.

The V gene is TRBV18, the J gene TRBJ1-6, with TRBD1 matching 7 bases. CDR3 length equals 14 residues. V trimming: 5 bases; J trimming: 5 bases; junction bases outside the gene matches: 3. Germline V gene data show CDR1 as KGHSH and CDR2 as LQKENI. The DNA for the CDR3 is TGTGCCAGCTCATCCGACAGGGATAATTCACCCCTCCACTTT. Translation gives CASSSDRDNSPLHF.

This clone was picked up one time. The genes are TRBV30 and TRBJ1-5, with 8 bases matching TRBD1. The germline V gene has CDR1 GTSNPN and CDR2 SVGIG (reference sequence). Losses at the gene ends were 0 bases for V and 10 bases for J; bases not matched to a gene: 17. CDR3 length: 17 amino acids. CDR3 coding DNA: TGTGCCTGGAGTGTACCGACAGGGGCCAAAGATCGTAGTCCCCAGCATTTT. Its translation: CAWSVPTGAKDRSPQHF.

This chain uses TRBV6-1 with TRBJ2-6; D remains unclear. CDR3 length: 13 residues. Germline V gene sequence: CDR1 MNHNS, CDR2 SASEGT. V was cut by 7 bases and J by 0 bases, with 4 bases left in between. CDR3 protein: CASTHSGANVLTF. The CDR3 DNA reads TGTGCCAGCACCCACTCTGGGGCCAACGTCCTGACTTTC.

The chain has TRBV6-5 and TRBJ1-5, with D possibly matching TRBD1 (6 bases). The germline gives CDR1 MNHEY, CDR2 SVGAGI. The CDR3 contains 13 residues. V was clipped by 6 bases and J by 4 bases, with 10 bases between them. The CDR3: CASSNQGNQPQHF. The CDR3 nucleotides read TGTGCCAGCAGCAACCAGGGGAATCAGCCCCAGCATTTT.

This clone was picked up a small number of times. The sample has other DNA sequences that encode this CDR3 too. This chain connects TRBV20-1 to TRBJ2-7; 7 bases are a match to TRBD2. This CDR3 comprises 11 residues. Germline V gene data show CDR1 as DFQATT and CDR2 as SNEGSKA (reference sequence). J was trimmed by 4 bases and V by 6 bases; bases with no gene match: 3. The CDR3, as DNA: TGCAGTGCCCCCGGGGGGTACGAGCAGTACTTC. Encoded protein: CSAPGGYEQYF.

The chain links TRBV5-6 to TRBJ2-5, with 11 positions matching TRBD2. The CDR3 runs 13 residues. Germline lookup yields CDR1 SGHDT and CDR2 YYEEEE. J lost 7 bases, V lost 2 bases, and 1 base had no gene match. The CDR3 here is CASSFGTSGTQYF. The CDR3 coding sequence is TGTGCCAGCAGCTTTGGGACTAGCGGGACCCAGTACTTC.

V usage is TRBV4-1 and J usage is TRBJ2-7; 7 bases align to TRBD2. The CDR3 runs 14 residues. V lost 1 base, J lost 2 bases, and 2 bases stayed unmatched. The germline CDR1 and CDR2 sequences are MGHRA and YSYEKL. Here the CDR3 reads CASSQGRGAYEQYF. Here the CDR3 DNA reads TGCGCCAGCAGCCAAGGACGGGGGGCCTACGAGCAGTACTTC.

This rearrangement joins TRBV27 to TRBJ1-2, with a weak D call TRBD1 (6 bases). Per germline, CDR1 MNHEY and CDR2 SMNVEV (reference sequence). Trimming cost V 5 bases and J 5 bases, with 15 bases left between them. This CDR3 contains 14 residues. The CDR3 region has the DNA TGTGCCAGCAGTCTCTACAGGGTAGGGTATGGCTACACCTTC. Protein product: CASSLYRVGYGYTF.

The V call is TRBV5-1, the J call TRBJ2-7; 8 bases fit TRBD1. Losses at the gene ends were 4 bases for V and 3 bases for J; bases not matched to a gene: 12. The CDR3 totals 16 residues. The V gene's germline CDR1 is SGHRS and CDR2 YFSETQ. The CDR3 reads CASSLGGQEGFYEQYF. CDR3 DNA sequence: TGCGCCAGCAGCCTGGGGGGACAGGAAGGATTCTACGAGCAGTACTTC.

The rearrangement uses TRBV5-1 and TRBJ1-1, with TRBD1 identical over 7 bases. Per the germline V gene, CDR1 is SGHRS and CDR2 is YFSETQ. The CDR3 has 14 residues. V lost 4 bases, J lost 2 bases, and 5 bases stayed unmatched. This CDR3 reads CASSRGQQNTEAFF. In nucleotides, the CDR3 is TGCGCCAGCAGCCGGGGACAGCAAAACACTGAAGCTTTCTTT.

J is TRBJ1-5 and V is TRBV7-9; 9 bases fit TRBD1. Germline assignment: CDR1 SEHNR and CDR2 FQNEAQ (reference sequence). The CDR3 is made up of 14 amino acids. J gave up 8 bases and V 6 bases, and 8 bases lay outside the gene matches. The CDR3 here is CASSATGGFEPQHF. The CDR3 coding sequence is TGTGCCAGCAGTGCAACAGGGGGCTTTGAGCCCCAGCATTTT.

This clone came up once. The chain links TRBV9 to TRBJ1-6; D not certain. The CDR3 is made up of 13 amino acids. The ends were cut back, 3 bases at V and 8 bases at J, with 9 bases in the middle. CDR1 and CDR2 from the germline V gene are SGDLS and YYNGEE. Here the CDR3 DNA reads TGTGCCAGCAGCGCGCACGGGGATTCACCCCTCCACTTT. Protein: CASSAHGDSPLHF.

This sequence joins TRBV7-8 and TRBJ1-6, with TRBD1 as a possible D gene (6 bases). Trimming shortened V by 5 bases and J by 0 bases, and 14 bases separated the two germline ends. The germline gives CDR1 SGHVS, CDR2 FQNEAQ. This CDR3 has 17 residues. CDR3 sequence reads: CASSARTESSYNSPLHF. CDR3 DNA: TGTGCCAGCAGCGCCCGGACAGAGAGCTCCTATAATTCACCCCTCCACTTT.